This T cell receptor beta chain was obtained from a study of T cell clones after liver transplantation. Study in general: At least one year of complete immunosuppression withdrawal without enzymes over twice normal defined tolerance.

Assay: immunoSEQ multiplex PCR; the TCRdb copy retains only in-frame clones and omits some. The data show 5,000 or so clones, roughly two fifths seen once. This CDR3 has 18 residues. Notes on this clone: The antigen is undetermined.

Proliferating CFSE-low MLR cells were sequenced to define alloreactive TCRbeta sequences. Pre-transplant recipient cells responded to graft donor PBMCs, splenocytes, lymph-node cells, or third-party PBMCs. The rearrangement joins TRBV1 to TRBJ2-7; the table's D call, TRBD1, has no DNA check behind it. TRBV1 is recorded as a pseudogene. The sequence derives from a human patient who received a liver transplant. Among the T cells, some may be from the graft donor. Material: CD4+ T cells from cultured PBMCs. CDR3 region: CTSSQDSTRSRPSYEQYF. The CDR3 DNA sequence: TGCACCAGCAGCCAAGATAGTACCAGGTCACGGCCCTCCTACGAGCAGTACTTC.